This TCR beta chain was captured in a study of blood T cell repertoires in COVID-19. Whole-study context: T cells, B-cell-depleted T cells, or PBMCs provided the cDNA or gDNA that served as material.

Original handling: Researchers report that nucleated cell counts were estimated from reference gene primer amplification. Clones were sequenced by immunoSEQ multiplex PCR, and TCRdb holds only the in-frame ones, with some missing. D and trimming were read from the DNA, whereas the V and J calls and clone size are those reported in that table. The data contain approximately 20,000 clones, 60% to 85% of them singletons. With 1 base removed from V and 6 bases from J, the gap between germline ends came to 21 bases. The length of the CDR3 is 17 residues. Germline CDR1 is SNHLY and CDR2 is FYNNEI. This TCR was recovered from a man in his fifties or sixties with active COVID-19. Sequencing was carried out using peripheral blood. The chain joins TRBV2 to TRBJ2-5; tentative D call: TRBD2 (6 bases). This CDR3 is CASSEELGTGEVKTQYF. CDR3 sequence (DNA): TGTGCCAGCAGTGAAGAATTGGGGACTGGGGAGGTAAAGACCCAGTACTTC.